A selection of T cell receptor beta chains follows, all from one sample in a study of cytomegalovirus exposure and HLA in healthy donors. Libraries were prepared by immunoSEQ multiplex PCR; TCRdb keeps only in-frame clonotypes and omits some of them. In all, the sample yields approximately 45,000 clones. What was sequenced was PBMCs. These receptors were obtained from a male donor in good health and CMV-seronegative. Each CDR3 is given with its conserved first and last residue. A D gene is named only where the DNA matches it firmly.

V gene,CDR3 length,J gene,D gene,CDR3 DNA,CDR3 protein
TRBV5-3,13,TRBJ2-7,NA,TGTGCCAGAAGCTTGGGGCCAGGCCCGGAGCAGTACTTC,CARSLGPGPEQYF
TRBV10-3,12,TRBJ1-3,TRBD1,TGTGCCACTCAGGGGGCCGGAAACACCATATATTTT,CATQGAGNTIYF
TRBV6-1,16,TRBJ2-3,NA,TGTGCCAGCAGTGAACCGATAGCGGTTAGCACAGATACGCAGTATTTT,CASSEPIAVSTDTQYF
TRBV5-1,14,TRBJ1-1,TRBD1,TGCGCCAGCAGCTCCGGGACAGGGAACACTGAAGCTTTCTTT,CASSSGTGNTEAFF
TRBV7-2,15,TRBJ2-1,NA,TGTGCCAGCAGCCCCCGGGGAAACTTTGCGGTTGAGCAGTTCTTC,CASSPRGNFAVEQFF
TRBV29-1,13,TRBJ1-1,TRBD1,TGCAGCGTTGCTCGGCAGGGGGTTACTGAAGCTTTCTTT,CSVARQGVTEAFF
TRBV6-6,14,TRBJ1-2,NA,TGTGCCAGCAGTTTCCCCACAGGGAGCGATGGCTACACCTTC,CASSFPTGSDGYTF
TRBV7-2,16,TRBJ2-2,TRBD2,TGTGCCAGGGGATCGGGACTAGCGGGAGTCAACGGGGAGCTGTTTTTT,CARGSGLAGVNGELFF
TRBV14,14,TRBJ1-1,NA,TGTGCCAGCAGCCAGTTCCAGGCAAACGCTGAAGCTTTCTTT,CASSQFQANAEAFF
TRBV5-1,16,TRBJ2-2,TRBD2,TGCGCCAGCAGCTTCACCAGCGGGAGGGGAACCGGGGAGCTGTTTTTT,CASSFTSGRGTGELFF
TRBV28,15,TRBJ1-1,NA,TGTGCCAGCAGTTGGGCAGGGGATCGTCGCACTGAAGCTTTCTTT,CASSWAGDRRTEAFF
TRBV28,13,TRBJ1-2,TRBD1,TGTGCCAGCAGTCCTAGGACAGGCCGTGGCTACACCTTC,CASSPRTGRGYTF
TRBV28,13,TRBJ2-5,TRBD1,TGTGCCAGTCAGGGACAGTACCAAGAGACCCAGTACTTC,CASQGQYQETQYF
TRBV6-5,13,TRBJ1-1,NA,TGTGCCAGCAGTCCTCTGGGGGGAACTGAAGCTTTCTTT,CASSPLGGTEAFF
TRBV29-1,10,TRBJ2-3,NA,TGCAGCGTTGGACAGAATACGCAGTATTTT,CSVGQNTQYF
TRBV10-3,17,TRBJ2-2,TRBD1,TGTGCCATCAGTGATCGGGCAGGGGGCGCGAGCACCGGGGAGCTGTTTTTT,CAISDRAGGASTGELFF
TRBV28,14,TRBJ2-1,NA,TGTGCCAGCAGTGGGCAAGGGGGAAACAATGAGCAGTTCTTC,CASSGQGGNNEQFF
TRBV4-1,14,TRBJ2-3,NA,TGCGCCAGCAGCCAAGGGACCCGGGCAGGGACGCAGTATTTT,CASSQGTRAGTQYF
TRBV4-2,17,TRBJ2-7,NA,TGTGCCAGCAGCCAAGAGTGGTCCCTAGCAGGCTCCTACGAGCAGTACTTC,CASSQEWSLAGSYEQYF
TRBV29-1,13,TRBJ1-3,NA,TGCAGCGTAGCTACAGGGATTGGAAACACCATATATTTT,CSVATGIGNTIYF
TRBV25-1,14,TRBJ1-2,NA,TGTGCCAGCAGTGGACAGCAAGCTAACTATGGCTACACCTTC,CASSGQQANYGYTF
TRBV30,15,TRBJ1-4,NA,TGTGCCTGGAGCACAGGACCAGGAACTAATGAAAAACTGTTTTTT,CAWSTGPGTNEKLFF
TRBV11-2,15,TRBJ1-1,NA,TGTGCCAGCAGCTACCGGGGACTAAGGAACACTGAAGCTTTCTTT,CASSYRGLRNTEAFF
TRBV7-9,13,TRBJ1-4,NA,TGTGCCAGCAGCTCCCCGAGCGCTGAAAAACTGTTTTTT,CASSSPSAEKLFF
TRBV28,17,TRBJ1-1,TRBD1,TGTGCCAGCAGTCCTATAACTTGGACAGGTTCGAACACTGAAGCTTTCTTT,CASSPITWTGSNTEAFF
TRBV6-5,15,TRBJ1-2,NA,TGTGCCAGCAGGCCCGGAGGCACGGCGTTCTATGGCTACACCTTC,CASRPGGTAFYGYTF
TRBV7-8,17,TRBJ1-3,NA,TGTGCCAGCAGCTTATTGGCCCGGGGTTCGTCCGGAAACACCATATATTTT,CASSLLARGSSGNTIYF
TRBV4-3,16,TRBJ2-7,TRBD1,TGCGCCAGCAGCCAAGGAGTGGGGACAGGGGGATACGAGCAGTACTTC,CASSQGVGTGGYEQYF
TRBV28,13,TRBJ1-2,NA,TGTGCCAGCAGTTTTCGGGTCCTGGGTGGCTACACCTTC,CASSFRVLGGYTF
TRBV6-4,15,TRBJ2-1,TRBD2,TGCGCCAGCAGTGATAGCGGGAGAGGGCCCAATGAGCAGTTCTTC,CASSDSGRGPNEQFF
TRBV6-5,14,TRBJ1-1,TRBD1,TGTGCCAGCGGCAAACCAGGGGGGAACACTGAAGCTTTCTTT,CASGKPGGNTEAFF
TRBV4-3,17,TRBJ2-3,TRBD2,TGCGCCAGCAGCCAGGGCCAGCTAGCGGGAGTTGCAGATACGCAGTATTTT,CASSQGQLAGVADTQYF
TRBV6-5,14,TRBJ1-5,TRBD1,TGTGCCAGCAAGAGGGACAGTCTAAATCAGCCCCAGCATTTT,CASKRDSLNQPQHF
TRBV29-1,16,TRBJ2-7,TRBD2,TGCAGCGTTGTTAGCGGGAGGGCCTCCCTCAACTACGAGCAGTACTTC,CSVVSGRASLNYEQYF
TRBV18,13,TRBJ2-7,TRBD2,TGTGCCAGCTCGGGACTAGTCGACTACGAGCAGTACTTC,CASSGLVDYEQYF
TRBV6-6,13,TRBJ1-2,TRBD1,TGTGCCAGCAGCCCGGGACAGAACTATGGCTACACCTTC,CASSPGQNYGYTF
TRBV7-2,13,TRBJ1-2,NA,TGTGCCAGCAGCACTGCGACAGGACGTGGCTACACCTTC,CASSTATGRGYTF
TRBV28,14,TRBJ1-5,NA,TGTGCCAGCAGTTCGGGAGGTAGCAATCAGCCCCAGCATTTT,CASSSGGSNQPQHF
TRBV9,14,TRBJ1-2,TRBD1,TGTGCCAGCAGCGACGGGACAGGGTGGGAAGGCTACACCTTC,CASSDGTGWEGYTF
TRBV13,13,TRBJ1-2,NA,TGTGCCAGCAGCTTGGGAGGGAGCTATGGCTACACCTTC,CASSLGGSYGYTF